A single sample gave rise to the 8 T cell receptor beta chains below, sequenced in a study of PD-L1 blockade in urothelial cancer (dated by TCRdb to 2016 to 2017). The library was produced with the immunoSEQ multiplex PCR assay. TCRdb provides this immuneACCESS table in a form limited to in-frame rearrangements. Some clones are lacking; in checked studies, under half of them reflect an unresolved V gene, and why the rest are absent is not known. Here the sample has some 120,000 clones; about 91% occur a single time. The ten largest account for 3% to 4% of the sample. The time point label for this specimen denotes: peripheral blood 6 weeks after treatment start. The specimen comprised PBMCs, sampled around atezolizumab (anti-PD-L1) treatment. The origin of the receptors is a man aged 60-69 years with urothelial cancer.

This chain uses TRBV9 with TRBJ2-3; 9 nucleotides align to TRBD2. This CDR3 spans 16 amino acids. CDR1 and CDR2 (germline): SGDLS, YYNGEE. V dropped 2 bases and J dropped 4; count of bases not matched to a gene: 8. In DNA, the CDR3 is TGTGCCAGCAGCGTGCGGGAGGGTTTTTTTCCAGATACGCAGTATTTT. As protein: CASSVREGFFPDTQYF.

This chain uses TRBV10-3 with TRBJ1-5, with TRBD1 matching 11 bases. Germline lookup yields CDR1 ENHRY and CDR2 SYGVKD. The V and J ends lost 4 bases and 4 bases, in that order; junction bases with no gene match: 3. The CDR3 covers 15 residues. DNA of the CDR3: TGTGCCATCAGTGTAGGGACAGGGGGGAATCAGCCCCAGCATTTT. Protein product: CAISVGTGGNQPQHF.

This chain joins TRBV7-2 and TRBJ1-1; 10 bases line up with TRBD1. The germline V gene has CDR1 SGHTA and CDR2 FQGNSA. Germline trimming cut 1 base from V and 4 bases from J; bases unmatched to any gene: 3. The CDR3 spans 15 residues. This chain's CDR3 is CASSLVGTGATEAFF. As DNA, the CDR3 is TGTGCCAGCAGCTTAGTGGGGACAGGGGCCACTGAAGCTTTCTTT.

The rearrangement joins TRBV6-1 to TRBJ1-5, with D uncertain. The CDR3 totals 16 residues. CDR1 and CDR2 from the germline V gene are MNHNS and SASEGT. The V and J ends lost 2 bases and 4 bases respectively, with 15 bases between them. The CDR3 loop is CASSEQRGSSNQPQHF. DNA of the CDR3: TGTGCCAGCAGTGAACAGAGAGGCTCCTCTAATCAGCCCCAGCATTTT.

V is TRBV13 and J is TRBJ1-2; TRBD1 matches 8 bases. The CDR3 runs 19 residues. CDR1 PRHDT and CDR2 FYEKMQ come from the germline V gene (reference sequence). The ends lost 5 bases at V and 1 base at J; junction bases unmatched: 18. In DNA form, the CDR3 reads TGTGCCAGCAGCGGGCAGTTTGGGCAGGGGGCGGAGGGTAACTATGGCTACACCTTC. Translation gives CASSGQFGQGAEGNYGYTF.

This clone showed up just once. This chain connects TRBV4-3 to TRBJ2-3; 8 bases are a match to TRBD2. Germline V gene lookup returns CDR1 LGHNA and CDR2 YSLEER. The CDR3 extends over 17 amino acids. The trim removed 0 bases at V and 3 bases at J, leaving 8 bases unmatched. The CDR3 sequence is CASSQDRTSGSTDTQYF. CDR3 DNA: TGCGCCAGCAGCCAAGATCGTACTAGCGGATCTACAGATACGCAGTATTTT.

The rearrangement joins TRBV5-1 to TRBJ2-7; possibly TRBD1 for D (5 bases). This CDR3 comprises 14 residues. V dropped 4 bases and J dropped 5 bases, with 16 bases sitting between them. CDR1 and CDR2 (germline): SGHRS, YFSETQ. CDR3 nucleotides: TGCGCCAGCAGCCTAAGGACACTTGACAACGAGCAGTACTTC. Its translation is CASSLRTLDNEQYF.

V is TRBV2 and J is TRBJ2-1; the match to TRBD2 covers 9 bases. Trimming removed 5 bases from V and 1 base from J; junction bases left unmatched: 3. The CDR3 contains 15 residues. Looked up from germline, CDR1 is SNHLY and CDR2 is FYNNEI. Here the CDR3 reads CASSPSGRSYNEQFF. CDR3 DNA sequence: TGTGCCAGCAGTCCCAGCGGGAGGTCCTACAATGAGCAGTTCTTC. The full variable domain, with the rest looked up from reference TRBV2 and TRBJ2-1, is EPEVTQTPSHQVTQMGQEVILRCVPISNHLYFYWYRQILGQKVEFLVSFYNNEISEKSEIFDDQFSVERPDGSNFTLKIRSTKLEDSAMYFCASSPSGRSYNEQFFGPGTRLTVL.